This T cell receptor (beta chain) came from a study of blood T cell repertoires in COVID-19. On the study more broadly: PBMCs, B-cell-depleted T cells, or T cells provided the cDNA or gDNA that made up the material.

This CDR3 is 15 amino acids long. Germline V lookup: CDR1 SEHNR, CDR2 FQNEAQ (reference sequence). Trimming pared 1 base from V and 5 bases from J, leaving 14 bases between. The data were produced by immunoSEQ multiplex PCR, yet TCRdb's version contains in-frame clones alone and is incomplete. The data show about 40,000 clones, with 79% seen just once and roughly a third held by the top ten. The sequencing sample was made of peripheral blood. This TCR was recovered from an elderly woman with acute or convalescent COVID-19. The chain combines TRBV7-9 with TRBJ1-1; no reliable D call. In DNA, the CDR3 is TGTGCCAGCAGCTTAGGTGCGGGGAGAGGGACTGAAGCTTTCTTT. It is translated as CASSLGAGRGTEAFF.